Below, 18 T cell receptor beta chains from the same sample are listed, as sequenced in a study of blood T cells in healthy people across ages. Alongside a J-beta primer mix, a sample-barcoded 5' primer served in a second PCR lasting roughly 6 to 12 cycles. One entry per CDR3 protein, called by TCRdb with MiXCR from the 5' RACE reads. The sample carries approximately 960,000 distinct CDR3 sequences, approximately 32% recorded once. These data are also associated with another study on T cells of mothers and their children.

Specimen: blood. These receptors were taken from a woman in her thirties or forties in good health.

This clonotype occurred a few times. This sequence joins TRBV12-3 or TRBV12-4 and TRBJ2-3, with D tentatively TRBD2 (6 bases). This CDR3 spans 13 amino acids. Between the trimmed V and J ends, which lost 5 bases and 7 bases, there was a span of 13 bases. CDR3 sequence: CASSPAAGNTQYF. For the CDR3, the DNA is TGTGCCAGCAGTCCTGCTGCGGGGAATACGCAGTATTTT.

This clonotype has just a few counts. V and J are TRBV9 and TRBJ1-4, with a possible D match to TRBD1 (5 bases). The germline CDR1 and CDR2 sequences are SGDLS and YYNGEE. The V end lost 0 bases, the J end lost 3 bases, and 12 bases lay between the germline ends. This CDR3 has 16 amino acids. The CDR3 is CASSVGEGLANEKLFF. The CDR3 DNA sequence: TGTGCCAGCAGCGTAGGAGAGGGGCTCGCTAATGAAAAACTGTTTTTT.

V and J are TRBV12-3 or TRBV12-4 and TRBJ1-2, with 8 bases identical to TRBD1. The CDR3 is made up of 17 amino acids. Unmatched junction bases numbered 11, after V lost 3 bases and J lost 2 bases. The CDR3 nucleotides read TGTGCCAGCAGTTTTCAGCCAGGGGGCGTTGGAAACTATGGCTACACCTTC. Residues: CASSFQPGGVGNYGYTF.

Concerning this clonotype: Just one base apart from a much larger clone, this may be a read error. The chain is built from TRBV5-1 and TRBJ2-7, with D unclear. CDR1 and CDR2 from the germline V gene are SGHRS and YFSETQ. The V and J ends lost 3 bases and 0 bases respectively, with 13 bases between them. This CDR3 contains 15 residues. CDR3 nucleotide sequence: TGCGCCAGCAGCTGGTGGACCGCGAGCTCCTACGAGCAGTACTTC. This gives the protein CASSWWTASSYEQYF.

This clonotype has a handful of counts. The chain carries TRBV28 and TRBJ1-6; D unclear. This CDR3 comprises 15 residues. Trimming stripped 2 bases from V and 10 bases from J, with 15 bases between. Germline V lookup: CDR1 MDHEN, CDR2 SYDVKM. CDR3 residues: CASSLTPSPGSPLHF. CDR3 DNA: TGTGCCAGCAGTTTAACCCCCTCCCCGGGATCACCCCTCCACTTT.

The table lists this clonotype with a few counts. The chain carries TRBV7-9 and TRBJ2-7; D tentatively reads TRBD1 or TRBD2 (5 bases each). Germline assignment: CDR1 SEHNR and CDR2 FQNEAQ (reference sequence). CDR3 length: 15 amino acids. Trimming took 3 bases from V and 3 from J, leaving 15 bases between them. CDR3 sequence reads: CASSFDAGTDYEQYF. CDR3 DNA: TGTGCCAGCAGCTTCGACGCCGGGACCGACTACGAGCAGTACTTC.

The chain employs TRBV6-5 and TRBJ1-2; TRBD1 agrees at 7 bases. The CDR3 covers 15 residues. The trim removed 6 bases at V and 6 bases at J, leaving 13 bases unmatched. The germline V gene has CDR1 MNHEY and CDR2 SVGAGI. The DNA of the CDR3 is TGTGCCAGCAGCCCACAGGGGTTGGTCGTCCATGGCTACACCTTC. It encodes CASSPQGLVVHGYTF.

This clonotype was observed a few times. The V gene is TRBV9, the J gene TRBJ2-7; TRBD2 might be the D (6 bases). The CDR3 is 15 residues long. Germline CDR1 reads SGDLS; CDR2 reads YYNGEE. The V gene lost 0 bases and the J gene lost 2 bases, with 12 bases spanning the gap. The CDR3 reads CASSVDQGGAYEQYF. CDR3 nucleotides: TGTGCCAGCAGCGTAGACCAGGGAGGAGCCTACGAGCAGTACTTC.

This clonotype was seen a few times. The chain combines TRBV5-5 with TRBJ1-1, with 8 bases that match TRBD1. The J segment lost 7 bases and the V segment lost 2 bases, leaving 1 base of the junction unmatched. Per germline, CDR1 SGHKS and CDR2 YYEKEE (reference sequence). This CDR3 has 12 residues. CDR3 in DNA: TGTGCCAGCAGCTTTGGGACAGGTGAAGCTTTCTTT. Translating gives CASSFGTGEAFF.

This clonotype was counted at least ten times. V and J are TRBV7-6 and TRBJ2-7; 11 bases align to TRBD2. Trimming cost V 5 bases and J 6 bases; bases outside gene matches: 6. This CDR3 comprises 14 residues. Germline V CDR1 and CDR2: SGHVS, FNYEAQ. The CDR3 region is CASSLSGGGLEQYF. Here the CDR3 DNA reads TGTGCCAGCAGCCTTAGCGGGGGGGGCCTCGAGCAGTACTTC.

This clonotype appeared a few times. The chain combines TRBV12-3 or TRBV12-4 with TRBJ1-2; TRBD1 agrees at 10 bases. The CDR3 spans 15 residues. With V trimmed by 4 bases and J by 5 bases, 7 bases remained unmatched. CDR3 loop: CASSSGQGEIYGYTF. In DNA, the CDR3 is TGTGCCAGCAGTTCTGGACAGGGGGAAATATATGGCTACACCTTC.

The genes are TRBV12-3 or TRBV12-4 and TRBJ1-2; D is unclear. Trimming shortened V by 3 bases and J by 8 bases, and 10 bases separated the two germline ends. This CDR3 spans 12 amino acids. Here the CDR3 reads CASSFRFNGYTF. In DNA form, the CDR3 reads TGTGCCAGCAGTTTTCGGTTTAACGGCTACACCTTC.

This clonotype came up many times. V is TRBV7-2 and J is TRBJ2-1, with a weak D call TRBD2 (6 bases). The ends were cut back, 4 bases at V and 2 bases at J, with 12 bases in the middle. Looked up from germline, CDR1 is SGHTA and CDR2 is FQGNSA. There are 15 residues in the CDR3. In nucleotides, the CDR3 is TGTGCCAGCAGCTCCGGGGGAAACCCCTACAATGAGCAGTTCTTC. This gives the protein CASSSGGNPYNEQFF.

This clonotype came up a few times. The rearrangement links TRBV28 to TRBJ2-5, with D possibly being TRBD1 or TRBD2 (7 bases each). Trimming cost V 5 bases and J 2 bases, with 18 bases left between them. Germline V gene data show CDR1 as MDHEN and CDR2 as SYDVKM. This CDR3 is built from 16 residues. Written as DNA, the CDR3 is TGTGCCAGCAGTGGTGGCAGGGGGAGGGGGCAAGAGACCCAGTACTTC. It encodes CASSGGRGRGQETQYF.

This clonotype was seen at least ten times. The chain's CDR3 is CAIRGAAETQYF. DNA of the CDR3: TGTGCCATCAGGGGGGCGGCAGAGACCCAGTACTTC. This rearrangement joins TRBV10-3 to TRBJ2-5, with a possible D match to TRBD1 (6 bases). Germline V gene data show CDR1 as ENHRY and CDR2 as SYGVKD. This CDR3 comprises 12 residues. V was cut by 6 bases and J by 4 bases, with 9 bases left in between.

V usage is TRBV5-6 and J usage is TRBJ1-2, with TRBD1 matching 9 bases. Per germline, CDR1 SGHDT and CDR2 YYEEEE. The CDR3 extends over 16 amino acids. Trimming took 4 bases from V and 8 from J; bases not matched to a gene: 15. This CDR3 reads CASSLSWTGDSGGYTF. The CDR3 DNA reads TGTGCCAGCAGCCTCTCCTGGACAGGGGACTCGGGCGGCTACACCTTC.

This clonotype occurred many times. The chain is built from TRBV7-3 and TRBJ2-7; 9 nucleotides match TRBD1. Trimming removed 0 bases from V and 7 bases from J; junction bases left unmatched: 10. Germline V gene data show CDR1 as SGHTA and CDR2 as FQGTGA. The CDR3 is made up of 16 amino acids. The CDR3 coding sequence is TGTGCCAGCAGCTTAACGTTTGGGACAGGGCTAAATGAGCAGTACTTC. Protein: CASSLTFGTGLNEQYF.

Points on this clonotype: This may be a read error, as it is one base from a much larger clone. The rearrangement uses TRBV6-5 and TRBJ2-5, with 11 bases identical to TRBD2. The CDR3 runs to 15 residues. From germline, CDR1 is MNHEY and CDR2 SVGAGI. V lost 2 bases and J lost 11; bases outside the gene matches: 10. CDR3 nucleotides: TGTGCCAGCAGTTACCTGGGACTAGCGGTGGTTGAGCAGTACTTC. This encodes CASSYLGLAVVEQYF.